The clone carrying this T cell receptor (beta chain) was seen only once. What it binds is not known. Vbeta (60) and Jbeta (13) primers were used in the PCR. Generated by immunoSEQ multiplex PCR, the TCRdb table keeps only in-frame clones and is missing some. In the table there are approximately 81,000 clones, 77% of which are singletons. These data originate in a study of cytomegalovirus exposure and HLA in healthy donors. Study-level results: V- and J-gene trimming of TCR beta was linked (in a later analysis) to a missense DCLRE1C variant. Indistinguishable V segments, including TRBV6-2 and TRBV6-3, were excluded. Most CMV-associated TCR beta chains appeared HLA-restricted in a later analysis.

Deletions cut 3 bases from V and 3 bases from J, with 12 bases between. This CDR3 spans 15 amino acids. Sequencing was carried out using PBMCs. The origin of this receptor is a man in his fifties or sixties in good health and CMV-seropositive. The chain carries TRBV5-3 and TRBJ2-2; D possibly corresponds to TRBD1 (6 bases). TRBV5-3 is given ORF status, its function remaining uncertain. The CDR3 DNA reads as TGTGCCAGAAGCTCGCCACAGGGTGACACCGGGGAGCTGTTTTTT. Its protein product is CARSSPQGDTGELFF.